The T cell receptor (beta chain) described here comes from a study of T-cell reconstitution after alpha-beta-depleted transplantation in children. Unique molecular identifiers were used in preparing the TCRbeta library. TCRdb reprocessed the PCR reads with MiXCR, giving one entry per CDR3 protein. Of 550,000 to 800,000 distinct CDR3 sequences listed, about an eighth are singletons. Comments on this clonotype: Its antigen is currently unknown.

This CDR3 has 16 residues. V shed 7 bases and J shed 3 bases, with 22 bases lying between them. Germline CDR1 reads GTSNPN; CDR2 reads SVGIG (reference sequence). Study-wide results and limits: Alpha-beta T cells present about two months after transplant were reported to originate from several hundred expanded graft clones. Several patients had high TCRbeta diversity at day 60; it came from surviving recipient T cells and thymic progenitors. Once a year had passed after transplant, T-cell counts and diversity came mostly from newly produced T cells.

The material sequenced was PBMCs, taken before TCRalphabeta/CD19-depleted stem cell transplant. This TCR came from a girl between 2 and 10 years old with congenital amegakaryocytic thrombocytopenia, due to receive a stem cell transplant. The chain couples TRBV30 to TRBJ1-5; perhaps TRBD1 as D (6 bases). CDR3 nucleotide sequence: TGTGCCTTCAATGAGGGGACACACCTTAACAATCAGCCCCAGCATTTT. This translates into CAFNEGTHLNNQPQHF. The whole variable domain, remainder taken from reference TRBV30 and TRBJ1-5, is SQTIHQWPATLVQPVGSPLSLECTVEGTSNPNLYWYRQAAGRGLQLLFYSVGIGQISSEVPQNLSASRPQDRQFILSSKKLLLSDSGFYLCAFNEGTHLNNQPQHFGDGTRLSIL.